The 29 T cell receptor beta chains below come from one sample, sequenced in a study of PD-L1 blockade in urothelial cancer. Time point in this sample: peripheral blood 6 weeks after treatment start. Repertoires were generated with immunoSEQ multiplex PCR, while TCRdb's copy carries only in-frame clones and drops some. The sample lists 31,000 or so clones, roughly nine tenths occurring once. The sequencing used PBMCs, collected around atezolizumab (anti-PD-L1) treatment. These receptors were taken from a man of 80 years or more with urothelial cancer.

This clone appeared once. The chain recombines TRBV5-1 with TRBJ1-1, with D possibly being TRBD1 (6 bases). Germline V gives CDR1 SGHRS, CDR2 YFSETQ. This CDR3 spans 14 amino acids. V was trimmed by 4 bases and J by 1 base, leaving 11 bases between them. The CDR3 region has the DNA TGCGCCAGCAGCGTCGGACAGTCGAACACTGAAGCTTTCTTT. As protein: CASSVGQSNTEAFF.

The V call is TRBV27, the J call TRBJ2-2; D gene uncertain. The V end lost 6 bases, the J end lost 0 bases, and 11 bases lay between the germline ends. This CDR3 spans 15 amino acids. Germline CDR1 is MNHEY and CDR2 is SMNVEV (reference sequence). The CDR3 loop reads CASSSPRSNTGELFF. In DNA, the CDR3 is TGTGCCAGCAGCTCACCGCGGTCGAACACCGGGGAGCTGTTTTTT.

The CDR3 here is CASSPRLEDGYTF. As DNA, the CDR3 is TGTGCCAGCAGCCCCCGACTGGAGGATGGCTACACCTTC. V and J are TRBV7-2 and TRBJ1-2; D gene uncertain. The germline V gene encodes CDR1 SGHTA and CDR2 FQGNSA. The length of the CDR3 is 13 residues. The V end was cut by 5 bases, the J end by 6 bases, with 13 bases between.

The CDR3 DNA reads as TGTGCCAGCAGCGAGGAGCGGGAGTCGTCCGAGCAGTACTTC. Translation gives CASSEERESSEQYF. The V call is TRBV7-6, the J call TRBJ2-7, with TRBD2 matching 8 bases. Germline CDR1 and CDR2: SGHVS and FNYEAQ. This CDR3 comprises 14 residues. V trimming: 5 bases; J trimming: 6 bases; junction bases outside the gene matches: 9.

The J gene is TRBJ1-1, the V gene TRBV27; D uncertain. The CDR3 consists of 14 residues. With 0 bases removed from V and 4 bases from J, the gap between germline ends came to 9 bases. The V gene's germline CDR1 is MNHEY and CDR2 SMNVEV (reference sequence). CDR3 sequence reads: CASSLSGEFTEAFF. CDR3 DNA: TGTGCCAGCAGTTTATCGGGAGAGTTCACTGAAGCTTTCTTT.

J is TRBJ2-7 and V is TRBV19; a weak D match, TRBD1 (5 bases). V was shortened by 3 bases and J by 0 bases, with 15 bases between the two germline ends. There are 16 residues in the CDR3. CDR1 and CDR2 (germline): LNHDA, SQIVND (reference sequence). In DNA form, the CDR3 reads TGTGCCAGTAGTATCAAACCGACAGCCAGCTCCTACGAGCAGTACTTC. This sequence encodes CASSIKPTASSYEQYF.

The gene calls are TRBV2 and TRBJ1-2, with 8 positions matching TRBD1. V dropped 5 bases and J dropped 13; count of bases not matched to a gene: 12. Looked up from germline, CDR1 is SNHLY and CDR2 is FYNNEI. The length of the CDR3 is 13 residues. CDR3 residues: CASSSGQAPWCTF. The CDR3 DNA is TGTGCCAGCAGTTCGGGACAGGCACCTTGGTGCACCTTC.

The rearrangement uses TRBV7-2 and TRBJ2-1, with D perhaps matching TRBD2 (6 bases). Trimming took off 0 bases at V and 4 bases at J, with 10 bases between the two ends. The germline V gene encodes CDR1 SGHTA and CDR2 FQGNSA. CDR3 length: 15 residues. Here the CDR3 DNA reads TGTGCCAGCAGCTTAGCGCGCCTAGCGTACAATGAGCAGTTCTTC. Amino acid sequence: CASSLARLAYNEQFF.

The chain uses TRBV2 and TRBJ2-1, with 13 bases matching TRBD2. The junction had 2 bases not matched to a gene; V was cut back by 6 bases and J by 6 bases. Germline CDR1 SNHLY, CDR2 FYNNEI. The CDR3 has 14 amino acids. Here the CDR3 reads CASSRLAGGNEQFF. In nucleotides, the CDR3 is TGTGCCAGCAGCAGACTAGCGGGAGGCAATGAGCAGTTCTTC.

The V call is TRBV6-5, the J call TRBJ2-7; D remains ambiguous. The V gene's germline CDR1 is MNHEY and CDR2 SVGAGI. V was trimmed by 0 bases and J by 2 bases, leaving 8 bases between them. This CDR3 has 14 amino acids. CDR3 bases: TGTGCCAGCAGTTACTCCGTAGAGACCTACGAGCAGTACTTC. This sequence encodes CASSYSVETYEQYF.

The genes are TRBV2 and TRBJ2-7; no definite D call. The V gene's germline CDR1 is SNHLY and CDR2 FYNNEI. There are 12 residues in the CDR3. The V gene lost 7 bases and the J gene lost 1 base, with 8 bases spanning the gap. DNA of the CDR3: TGTGCCAGCAAGGCGGATTCCTACGAGCAGTACTTC. Its protein product is CASKADSYEQYF.

The chain employs TRBV7-9 and TRBJ2-1; D is ambiguous. V lost 4 bases and J lost 1, with 11 bases in between. The CDR3 extends over 15 amino acids. CDR1 SEHNR and CDR2 FQNEAQ come from the germline V gene (reference sequence). CDR3 in DNA: TGTGCCAGCAGCTCAAACCGCGGTTCCTACAATGAGCAGTTCTTC. It specifies CASSSNRGSYNEQFF.

The rearrangement joins TRBV11-2 to TRBJ2-1; D might be TRBD2 (6 bases). The CDR3 consists of 15 residues. Germline CDR1 is SGHAT and CDR2 is FQNNGV. The germline V and J ends were trimmed by 6 bases and 3 bases, with 15 bases remaining between them. The DNA of the CDR3 is TGTGCCAGCAGAAGGGGTAGCGGAAACTACAATGAGCAGTTCTTC. This sequence encodes CASRRGSGNYNEQFF. Drawing the rest from reference TRBV11-2 and TRBJ2-1, the complete variable domain is EAGVAQSPRYKIIEKRQSVAFWCNPISGHATLYWYQQILGQGPKLLIQFQNNGVVDDSQLPKDRFSAERLKGVDSTLKIQPAKLEDSAVYLCASRRGSGNYNEQFFGPGTRLTVL.

The gene calls are TRBV9 and TRBJ1-1; D is unresolved. V lost 3 bases to trimming and J lost 5 bases, with 11 bases between them. The CDR3 has 13 residues. Germline-derived CDR1 and CDR2 are SGDLS and YYNGEE. CDR3 DNA: TGTGCCAGCAGCGCTGCCTGGGCGACTGAAGCTTTCTTT. This codes for CASSAAWATEAFF.

The chain carries TRBV29-1 and TRBJ1-4; 12 bases match TRBD1. CDR3 size: 16 residues. Germline trimming cut 2 bases from V and 8 bases from J; bases unmatched to any gene: 9. Per the germline V gene, CDR1 is SQVTM and CDR2 is ANQGSEA. DNA of the CDR3: TGCAGCGTTGAATTACGAGGGGACAGGGGGCGGGAAAAACTGTTTTTT. It translates to CSVELRGDRGREKLFF.

CDR3 sequence (DNA): TGTGCCAGCAGCTTAGCGCAGGGGACGGGGAATCAGCCCCAGCATTTT. Protein: CASSLAQGTGNQPQHF. The chain recombines TRBV7-9 with TRBJ1-5; D might be TRBD1 (6 bases). Looked up from germline, CDR1 is SEHNR and CDR2 is FQNEAQ (reference sequence). Trimming shortened V by 0 bases and J by 4 bases, and 13 bases separated the two germline ends. This CDR3 is 16 amino acids long.

The V call is TRBV6-5, the J call TRBJ2-2; D gene unclear. This CDR3 contains 13 residues. From germline, CDR1 is MNHEY and CDR2 SVGAGI. With 7 bases removed from V and 1 base from J, the gap between germline ends came to 7 bases. DNA for the CDR3: TGTGCCAGCACCGACTGGAACACCGGGGAGCTGTTTTTT. Translating gives CASTDWNTGELFF.

This clone was found once. This chain connects TRBV28 to TRBJ1-1, with D unresolved. V was clipped by 2 bases and J by 0 bases, with 7 bases between them. Germline V gene sequence: CDR1 MDHEN, CDR2 SYDVKM. The CDR3 loop spans 14 amino acids. For the CDR3, the DNA is TGTGCCAGCAGTTTACAGTTCATGAACACTGAAGCTTTCTTT. Translating it yields CASSLQFMNTEAFF.

The chain combines TRBV18 with TRBJ2-3; weak D call: TRBD1 (6 bases). CDR1 is KGHSH, CDR2 LQKENI, per germline. The germline V and J ends were trimmed by 4 bases and 4 bases, with 9 bases remaining between them. The CDR3 consists of 13 residues. In DNA form, the CDR3 reads TGTGCCAGCTCACGACAGGACGCAGATACGCAGTATTTT. This sequence encodes CASSRQDADTQYF.

The chain recombines TRBV28 with TRBJ1-5; 10 bases match TRBD1. Losses at the gene ends were 1 base for V and 4 bases for J; bases not matched to a gene: 4. Germline V lookup: CDR1 MDHEN, CDR2 SYDVKM. The CDR3 has 16 residues. The CDR3 sequence is CASSLFRGQGNQPQHF. In DNA, the CDR3 is TGTGCCAGCAGTTTATTCCGGGGACAGGGGAATCAGCCCCAGCATTTT.

J is TRBJ2-3 and V is TRBV9; 9 nucleotides line up with TRBD2. V was pared by 2 bases and J by 3 bases, with 7 bases of the junction left unmatched. Germline CDR1 and CDR2: SGDLS and YYNGEE. The CDR3 loop spans 16 amino acids. CDR3 in amino acids: CASSVKAGGGTDTQYF. The CDR3 DNA reads TGTGCCAGCAGCGTCAAAGCGGGAGGCGGGACAGATACGCAGTATTTT.

This chain uses TRBV15 with TRBJ1-5; TRBD1 agrees at 7 bases. The CDR3 extends over 15 amino acids. CDR1 and CDR2 (germline): LNHNV, YYDKDF (reference sequence). Unmatched junction bases numbered 7, after V lost 5 bases and J lost 3 bases. The CDR3 sequence: CATSPHTGDNQPQHF. CDR3 bases: TGTGCCACCAGCCCCCACACAGGGGACAATCAGCCCCAGCATTTT.

This chain links TRBV18 with TRBJ2-7, with 7 positions matching TRBD1. Germline CDR1 KGHSH, CDR2 LQKENI. Unmatched junction bases numbered 6, after V lost 2 bases and J lost 2 bases. The CDR3 contains 15 residues. Here the CDR3 reads CASSPETGTAYEQYF. The CDR3 region has the DNA TGTGCCAGCTCACCAGAGACAGGGACCGCCTACGAGCAGTACTTC.

V usage is TRBV4-1 and J usage is TRBJ2-1; possibly TRBD2 for D (6 bases). Trimming pared 3 bases from V and 9 bases from J, leaving 18 bases between. Germline V lookup: CDR1 MGHRA, CDR2 YSYEKL. The CDR3 sequence is 15 residues long. Written as DNA, the CDR3 is TGCGCCAGCAGCCAGTCGGGGGTTCGTCGGGGTGAGCAGTTCTTC. Its protein product is CASSQSGVRRGEQFF.

The V call is TRBV27, the J call TRBJ1-1; D is possibly TRBD1 (6 bases). Per the germline V gene, CDR1 is MNHEY and CDR2 is SMNVEV (reference sequence). V lost 3 bases to trimming and J lost 0 bases, with 14 bases between them. This CDR3 has 16 residues. This CDR3 reads CASSFITGSMNTEAFF. The CDR3 DNA reads as TGTGCCAGCAGTTTCATCACAGGGAGTATGAACACTGAAGCTTTCTTT.

The chain has TRBV18 and TRBJ2-1; TRBD2 agrees at 9 bases. Germline V gene lookup returns CDR1 KGHSH and CDR2 LQKENI. The CDR3 runs to 16 residues. V shed 4 bases and J 0 bases; nucleotides not matched to a gene: 4. CDR3 DNA sequence: TGTGCCAGCTCACAGACTAGCGGAAGCTCCTACAATGAGCAGTTCTTC. Translating it yields CASSQTSGSSYNEQFF. Looking up the rest from reference TRBV18 and TRBJ2-1 gives the full variable domain: NAGVMQNPRHLVRRRGQEARLRCSPMKGHSHVYWYRQLPEEGLKFMVYLQKENIIDESGMPKERFSAEFPKEGPSILRIQQVVRGDSAAYFCASSQTSGSSYNEQFFGPGTRLTVL.

V gene TRBV19 combines with J gene TRBJ2-3; 9 positions agree with TRBD1. The CDR3 covers 15 residues. Germline loops: CDR1 LNHDA, CDR2 SQIVND (reference sequence). The J segment lost 2 bases and the V segment lost 10 bases, leaving 10 bases of the junction unmatched. The CDR3 DNA reads as TGTGCCACCTCCGCGGGACAGGGATACACAGATACGCAGTATTTT. This translates into CATSAGQGYTDTQYF.

The V call is TRBV6-6, the J call TRBJ1-2; 8 bases agree with TRBD1. This CDR3 is built from 14 residues. Trimming took 6 bases from V and 4 from J; bases not matched to a gene: 7. The V gene's germline CDR1 is MNHNY and CDR2 SVGAGI (reference sequence). CDR3 sequence: CASRPQTGGYGYTF. Here the CDR3 DNA reads TGTGCCAGCAGGCCTCAAACAGGGGGCTATGGCTACACCTTC.

V gene TRBV2 combines with J gene TRBJ2-3; 8 nucleotides align to TRBD1. This CDR3 has 14 amino acids. V lost 5 bases, J lost 1 base, and 2 bases stayed unmatched. CDR1 SNHLY and CDR2 FYNNEI come from the germline V gene. CDR3 loop: CASSLTGGTDTQYF. For the CDR3, the DNA is TGTGCCAGCAGTTTGACAGGGGGCACAGATACGCAGTATTTT.